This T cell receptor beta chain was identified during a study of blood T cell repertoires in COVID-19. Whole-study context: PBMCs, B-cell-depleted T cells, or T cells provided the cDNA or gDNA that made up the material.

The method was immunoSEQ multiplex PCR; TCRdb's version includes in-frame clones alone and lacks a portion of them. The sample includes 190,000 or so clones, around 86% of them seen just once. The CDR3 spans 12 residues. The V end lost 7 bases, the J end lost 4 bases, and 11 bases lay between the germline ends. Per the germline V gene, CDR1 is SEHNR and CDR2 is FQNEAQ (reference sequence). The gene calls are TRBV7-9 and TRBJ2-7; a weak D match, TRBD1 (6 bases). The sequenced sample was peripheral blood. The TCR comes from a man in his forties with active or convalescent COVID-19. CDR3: CASMTTGYEQYF. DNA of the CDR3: TGTGCCAGCATGACCACAGGGTACGAGCAGTACTTC.